A selection of T cell receptor beta chains follows, all from one sample in a study of T cells in Graves' hyperthyroidism and ophthalmopathy. MiXCR was run by TCRdb on the multiplex PCR reads, yielding one entry per CDR3 protein. The table includes roughly 260,000 distinct CDR3 sequences, roughly 15% detected once. The sequencing input was blood. These receptors were taken from a woman aged 40 to 50 with Graves' hyperthyroidism that later progressed to Graves' ophthalmopathy. Each CDR3 is given with its conserved first and last residue. A D gene is named only where the DNA matches it firmly. Size is stated for part of the rows, as once, few or many counts, or as a class when the clone is expanded.

TRBJ2-7	TRBD1	NA	TRBV9	CASSVGGTGSDEQYF	TGTGCCAGCAGCGTAGGTGGGACAGGTTCGGACGAGCAGTACTTC
TRBJ2-1	NA	many	TRBV30	CAWSVRGASLTYNEQFF	TGTGCCTGGAGTGTACGAGGGGCTAGCCTTACTTACAATGAGCAGTTCTTC
TRBJ2-1	TRBD1	many	TRBV6-1	CASSLQGAGEQFF	TGTGCCAGCAGTCTCCAGGGGGCCGGGGAGCAGTTCTTC
TRBJ1-4	TRBD1	many	TRBV27	CASSLSIGTGREKLFF	TGTGCCAGCAGTCTTTCCATCGGGACAGGGCGTGAAAAACTGTTTTTT
TRBJ1-5	NA	many	TRBV19	CASSIGFYSNQPQHF	TGTGCCAGTAGTATTGGGTTTTATAGCAATCAGCCCCAGCATTTT
TRBJ2-3	TRBD2	many	TRBV19	CASSRAGEHDTQYF	TGTGCCAGTAGTAGAGCGGGAGAGCATGATACGCAGTATTTT
TRBJ2-7	TRBD1	many	TRBV27	CASRGTGSYEQYF	TGTGCCAGCAGAGGGACAGGGTCCTACGAGCAGTACTTC
TRBJ2-7	TRBD2	many	TRBV11-2	CASSLDPSGYEQYF	TGTGCCAGCAGCTTAGACCCTAGCGGTTACGAGCAGTACTTC
TRBJ1-2	NA	many	TRBV28	CASSLGLEGGGYTF	TGTGCCAGCAGTTTAGGGTTGGAGGGAGGGGGCTACACCTTC
TRBJ2-3	TRBD2	many	TRBV14	CASSQRGRATDTQYF	TGTGCCAGCAGCCAGCGCGGGAGGGCCACAGATACGCAGTATTTT
TRBJ2-3	TRBD2	many	TRBV28	CASSFGLAGGPLTDTQYF	TGTGCCAGCAGTTTCGGCCTAGCGGGAGGGCCTCTGACAGATACGCAGTATTTT
TRBJ2-5	NA	NA	TRBV27	CASSLWWQETQYF	TGTGCCAGCAGTTTATGGTGGCAAGAGACCCAGTACTTC
TRBJ1-4	TRBD1	many	TRBV28	CASSLTGGTNEKLFF	TGTGCCAGCAGTTTAACAGGGGGTACTAATGAAAAACTGTTTTTT
TRBJ2-1	NA	many	TRBV6-5	CASSYDSTRRGQFF	TGTGCCAGCAGTTACGATTCGACCCGAAGAGGGCAGTTCTTC
TRBJ1-5	NA	many	TRBV6-2/TRBV6-3	CASSEHVVVLNQPQHF	TGTGCCAGCAGTGAACATGTGGTGGTCCTCAATCAGCCCCAGCATTTT
TRBJ2-1	NA	many	TRBV30	CAWNDLFPYNEQFF	TGTGCCTGGAATGACCTATTCCCTTACAATGAGCAGTTCTTC
TRBJ2-3	NA	many	TRBV11-2	CASSSLSTDTQYF	TGTGCCAGCAGCTCACTTAGCACAGATACGCAGTATTTT
TRBJ1-5	NA	many	TRBV20-1	CSTPSSGTSLGQPQHF	TGCAGTACACCATCTTCCGGGACCTCCTTAGGTCAGCCCCAGCATTTT
TRBJ2-2	NA	NA	TRBV3-1	CASSQFEAGLSGELFF	TGTGCCAGCAGCCAATTTGAGGCGGGTCTATCCGGGGAGCTGTTTTTT
TRBJ1-6	NA	few	TRBV4-1	CASSQGGRTGGNNSPLHF	TGCGCCAGCAGCCAAGGGGGAAGGACCGGGGGAAATAATTCACCCCTCCACTTT